The subject of this entry is one TCR beta chain. Its cognate antigen is unknown. This entry belongs to a study of beta chain features in type 1 diabetes. On the study more broadly: On cell yields, gender and age, patients and healthy donors were similar.

Per the germline V gene, CDR1 is SGHRS and CDR2 is YFSETQ. CDR3 size: 14 residues. V was trimmed by 4 bases and J by 3 bases, leaving 13 bases between them. CD45RO/CCR7/CD25/CD127/CD95/CD27 separated CD4+ naive, central memory, regulatory and stem cell-like memory cells by sorting. Reverse transcription of all isolated RNA meant that expressed TCRB transcripts were sequenced. Generated by immunoSEQ multiplex PCR, the TCRdb table keeps only in-frame clones and is missing some. The repertoire includes 350,000 to 450,000 clones, roughly 14% of them detected once, and approximately 0.038% sits in the top ten. Regarding the study as a whole: Shorter templates might be favored by PCR, and equally so in patients and in controls.

This clonotype originated in a man aged 30-40 years in good health. J is TRBJ1-1 and V is TRBV5-1; D uncertain. Sequences were obtained from naive CD4+ T cells from blood. The CDR3 region has the DNA TGCGCCAGCAGCCCGGGGTTCGCCGACACTGAAGCTTTCTTT. It encodes CASSPGFADTEAFF.